This TCR beta chain was sequenced for a study of metastatic and nonmetastatic thyroid tumors. Across the study: Repertoire comparison spanned blood and tumor or nodule tissue of malignant and benign thyroid patients.

Among the patients, none had received any treatment before thyroid surgery. Per the original methods: What underpinned the distant-metastasis classifier for papillary thyroid cancer was the set of CDR3 differences across clinicopathological groups. TCRdb called clones again from the PCR reads with MiXCR. TCRdb, not the authors, supplied the V and J calls. The profile shows about 40,000 clones, 15% to 20% of them singletons. The sample consisted of tumor tissue. This sequence originates from a female donor with papillary thyroid cancer or a benign thyroid nodule (not recorded which). Some clones in this sample may be carry-over from other donors' samples.

The DNA of the CDR3 is TGTGCCAGCAGTTACTCGAGGTTCTACGAGCAGTACTTC. Translation gives CASSYSRFYEQYF. V gene TRBV6-2 or TRBV6-3 combines with J gene TRBJ2-7; no clear D. V was cut by 0 bases and J by 3 bases, with 6 bases left in between. CDR1 MNHEY and CDR2 SVGEGT come from the germline V gene. The length of the CDR3 is 13 residues.